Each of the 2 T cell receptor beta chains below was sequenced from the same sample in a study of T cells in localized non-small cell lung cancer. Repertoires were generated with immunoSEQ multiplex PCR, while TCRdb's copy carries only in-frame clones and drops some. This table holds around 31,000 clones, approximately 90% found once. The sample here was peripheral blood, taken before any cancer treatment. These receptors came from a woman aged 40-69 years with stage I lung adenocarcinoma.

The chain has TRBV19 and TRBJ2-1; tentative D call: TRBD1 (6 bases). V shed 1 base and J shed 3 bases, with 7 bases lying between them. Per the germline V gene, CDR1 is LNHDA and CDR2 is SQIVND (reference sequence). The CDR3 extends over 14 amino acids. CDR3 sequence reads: CASSIADSYNEQFF. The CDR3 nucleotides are TGTGCCAGTAGTATAGCGGACAGCTACAATGAGCAGTTCTTC.

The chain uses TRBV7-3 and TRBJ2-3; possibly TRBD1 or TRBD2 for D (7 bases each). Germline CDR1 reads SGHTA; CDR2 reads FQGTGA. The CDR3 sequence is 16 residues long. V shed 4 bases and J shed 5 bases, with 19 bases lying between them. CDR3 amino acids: CASSYVGEGAGDTQYF. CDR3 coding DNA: TGTGCCAGCAGCTATGTAGGGGAGGGGGCAGGAGATACGCAGTATTTT.